This TCR beta chain originates from a study of T cell responses to AZD1222 COVID-19 vaccine. Points from the study as a whole: Researchers report vaccine-associated CD4 TCRs spanning spike, with dominance at 160-218 and 743-854.

On this clone itself: Its specificity is not known.

The CDR3 has 11 amino acids. The assay was immunoSEQ multiplex PCR, and TCRdb's table has in-frame clones only and misses some. The sample lists under 150,000 clones; 90% were seen once. The chain has TRBV21-1 and TRBJ2-7; the DNA was not used to check the table's D call, TRBD1. TRBV21-1 is listed as a pseudogene. The TCR comes from an adult in good health. Sequenced here: peripheral blood, sampled on day 0 of AZD1222 vaccination. As DNA, the CDR3 is TGTGCCATCCCTGACACCTACGAGCAGTACTTC. This sequence encodes CAIPDTYEQYF.